Below are 7 T cell receptor beta chains sequenced from a single sample in a study of cytomegalovirus exposure and HLA in healthy donors. The PCR made use of 60 Vbeta and 13 Jbeta primers. Measured with immunoSEQ multiplex PCR; TCRdb has only the in-frame clones, and not every one. The sample shows 200,000 or so clones, about 81% of them seen only once. The source material was PBMCs. All receptors come from a young woman in good health and CMV-seropositive.

The V gene is TRBV6-1, the J gene TRBJ1-2; 8 positions match TRBD1. Germline-derived CDR1 and CDR2 are MNHNS and SASEGT. CDR3 size: 14 residues. J gave up 3 bases and V 5 bases, and 5 bases lay outside the gene matches. The CDR3 loop reads CASSFGTGDYGYTF. CDR3 coding DNA: TGTGCCAGCAGTTTCGGGACAGGAGACTATGGCTACACCTTC.

V and J are TRBV19 and TRBJ1-5; 11 bases are a match to TRBD1. The germline V gene has CDR1 LNHDA and CDR2 SQIVND (reference sequence). This CDR3 has 14 amino acids. V lost 7 bases to trimming and J lost 5 bases; unmatched junction nucleotides: 4. As DNA, the CDR3 is TGTGCCAGTAAACCGGGACAGGGGGATCAGCCCCAGCATTTT. As protein: CASKPGQGDQPQHF.

The chain recombines TRBV6-8 with TRBJ1-6; possibly TRBD1 for D (6 bases). This CDR3 has 17 residues. The germline gives CDR1 MNHGY, CDR2 SAAAGT. Trimming stripped 4 bases from V and 6 bases from J, with 19 bases between. CDR3: CASSSIIGGAANSPLHF. The CDR3 DNA follows: TGTGCCAGCAGTTCGATAATAGGGGGGGCGGCTAATTCACCCCTCCACTTT.

V gene TRBV5-1 combines with J gene TRBJ2-3; 10 bases map to TRBD2. CDR1 SGHRS and CDR2 YFSETQ come from the germline V gene. With 0 bases clipped from V and 6 bases from J, the junction kept 7 bases outside the gene matches. This CDR3 region has 16 residues. The CDR3 sequence is CASSLEGLAMVDTQYF. CDR3 coding DNA: TGCGCCAGCAGCTTGGAGGGACTAGCGATGGTTGATACGCAGTATTTT.

The chain combines TRBV11-3 with TRBJ2-5, with 9 nucleotides matching TRBD1. Germline V gives CDR1 SGHNT, CDR2 YENEEA. The CDR3 covers 15 residues. The V gene end was trimmed by 0 bases and the J gene end by 2 bases; junction bases not matched to a gene: 1. CDR3 amino acids: CASSLDGTGQETQYF. The CDR3 nucleotides are TGTGCCAGCAGCTTAGATGGGACAGGGCAAGAGACCCAGTACTTC.

The chain recombines TRBV9 with TRBJ2-3, with D maybe TRBD1 (5 bases). Germline lookup yields CDR1 SGDLS and CDR2 YYNGEE. With 3 bases removed from V and 0 bases from J, the gap between germline ends came to 11 bases. The CDR3 extends over 15 amino acids. In nucleotides, the CDR3 is TGTGCCAGCAGCGCCGACAGTGGGAGCACAGATACGCAGTATTTT. This codes for CASSADSGSTDTQYF.

The genes are TRBV7-9 and TRBJ2-3; 15 bases align to TRBD2. The V gene end was trimmed by 3 bases and the J gene end by 6 bases; junction bases not matched to a gene: 4. The CDR3 contains 16 residues. Germline assignment: CDR1 SEHNR and CDR2 FQNEAQ (reference sequence). The CDR3: CASSFGLAGGWDTQYF. CDR3 nucleotide sequence: TGTGCCAGCAGCTTTGGACTAGCGGGGGGGTGGGATACGCAGTATTTT.